The 3 T cell receptor beta chains given below trace back to one sample, sequenced in a study of blood T cell repertoires in COVID-19. Assay used: immunoSEQ multiplex PCR; TCRdb lists only in-frame clones, some missing. This table holds under 250,000 clones, around 81% found once. Sequencing input: PBMCs or T cells enriched from blood (not recorded which). All receptors come from a woman between 45 and 65 years old with acute COVID-19.

This chain links TRBV5-5 with TRBJ1-2; 7 bases align to TRBD1. After removal of 3 bases from V and 5 bases from J, the junction contained 10 bases not matched to a gene. The CDR3 length is 15 residues. Germline V lookup: CDR1 SGHKS, CDR2 YYEKEE (reference sequence). CDR3 loop: CASSSTDRVGYGYTF. CDR3 nucleotide sequence: TGTGCCAGCAGCTCCACCGACAGGGTGGGGTATGGCTACACCTTC.

V is TRBV9 and J is TRBJ1-2; D is undetermined. Trimming removed 0 bases at V and 1 base at J, with 10 bases between. This CDR3 region has 15 residues. Germline-derived CDR1 and CDR2 are SGDLS and YYNGEE. The CDR3 DNA reads TGTGCCAGCAGCGTAGGTTCCGAGAGTAACTATGGCTACACCTTC. Its protein is CASSVGSESNYGYTF.

About this clone itself: Just one base apart from a much larger clone, this may be a read error. Within the sample, other DNA sequences also encode this same CDR3. The chain has TRBV7-9 and TRBJ2-7; 11 bases agree with TRBD1. Per the germline V gene, CDR1 is SEHNR and CDR2 is FQNEAQ (reference sequence). J lost 2 bases, V lost 3 bases, and 0 bases had no gene match. This CDR3 spans 14 amino acids. CDR3: CASSLGQGAYEQYF. The CDR3 nucleotides are TGTGCCAGCAGCTTGGGACAGGGGGCCTACGAGCAGTACTTC.